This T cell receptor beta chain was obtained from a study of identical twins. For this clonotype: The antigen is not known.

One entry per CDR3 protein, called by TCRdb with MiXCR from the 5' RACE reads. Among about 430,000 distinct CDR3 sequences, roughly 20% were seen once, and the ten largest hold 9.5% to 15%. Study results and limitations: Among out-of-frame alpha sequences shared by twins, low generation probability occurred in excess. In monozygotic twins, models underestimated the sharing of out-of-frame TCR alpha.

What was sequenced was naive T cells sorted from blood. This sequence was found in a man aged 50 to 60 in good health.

CDR3 region: CSVQGTGVGETQYF. In DNA, the CDR3 is TGCAGCGTCCAGGGAACAGGGGTGGGAGAGACCCAGTACTTC. V gene TRBV29-1 combines with J gene TRBJ2-5; 7 bases align to TRBD1. V trimming: 6 bases; J trimming: 4 bases; junction bases outside the gene matches: 11. CDR1 and CDR2 (germline): SQVTM, ANQGSEA. This CDR3 has 14 amino acids.